The 25 T cell receptor beta chains presented below share a single source sample, sequenced in a study of T-cell memory formation after mild COVID-19. TCRdb used MiXCR to reprocess the 5' RACE reads, holding one entry per CDR3 protein. The sample holds approximately 480,000 distinct CDR3 sequences; roughly 18% are singletons and the top ten take 10% to 15%. Specimen: PBMCs or a T cell subset sorted from them (not recorded which). These receptor sequences come from an adult woman who had mild COVID-19 (a few samples of this study predate the infection). Cell type and time point are not known.

The chain is built from TRBV20-1 and TRBJ2-5; 7 bases line up with TRBD2. Germline values: CDR1 DFQATT, CDR2 SNEGSKA (reference sequence). The CDR3 contains 15 residues. The junction had 9 bases not matched to a gene; V was cut back by 0 bases and J by 5 bases. The CDR3 is CSAREGTSASETQYF. The CDR3 region has the DNA TGCAGTGCTAGAGAGGGTACTAGCGCGTCTGAGACCCAGTACTTC.

The rearrangement joins TRBV4-1 to TRBJ1-1; 9 bases line up with TRBD1. The V gene's germline CDR1 is MGHRA and CDR2 YSYEKL. CDR3 length: 16 amino acids. Losses at the gene ends were 3 bases for V and 4 bases for J; bases not matched to a gene: 9. The CDR3 loop is CASSHLGQGRGTEAFF. In nucleotides, the CDR3 is TGCGCCAGCAGCCACCTCGGACAGGGGCGCGGCACTGAAGCTTTCTTT.

J is TRBJ2-5 and V is TRBV11-2; TRBD2 matches at 10 bases. The length of the CDR3 is 15 residues. After removal of 2 bases from V and 4 bases from J, the junction contained 4 bases not matched to a gene. Germline assignment: CDR1 SGHAT and CDR2 FQNNGV. The CDR3 bases are TGTGCCAGCAGCTTATTAATAGCGGGAGGAGAGACCCAGTACTTC. This encodes CASSLLIAGGETQYF.

This sequence joins TRBV20-1 and TRBJ1-6; D is unclear. The CDR3 sequence is 15 residues long. With 0 bases removed from V and 4 bases from J, the gap between germline ends came to 10 bases. Looked up from germline, CDR1 is DFQATT and CDR2 is SNEGSKA (reference sequence). The CDR3 DNA is TGCAGTGCTAGAGATCGGGCGTCGTATAATTCACCCCTCCACTTT. It translates to CSARDRASYNSPLHF.

This clonotype was seen only a few times. The gene calls are TRBV5-1 and TRBJ2-5; the D gene is possibly TRBD1 (5 bases). V was shortened by 7 bases and J by 4 bases, with 11 bases between the two germline ends. Germline loops: CDR1 SGHRS, CDR2 YFSETQ. This CDR3 has 12 amino acids. The CDR3 protein is CASLGQGETQYF. The CDR3 coding sequence is TGCGCCAGCTTAGGACAAGGAGAGACCCAGTACTTC.

V gene TRBV5-1 combines with J gene TRBJ2-4; 10 positions agree with TRBD2. The CDR3 runs 14 residues. Germline CDR1 is SGHRS and CDR2 is YFSETQ. V gave up 4 bases and J gave up 5 bases; unmatched junction bases: 3. The DNA for the CDR3 is TGCGCCAGCAGCACTAGCGGGGACGAAAACATTCAGTACTTC. Its translation is CASSTSGDENIQYF.

The chain combines TRBV3-1 with TRBJ2-1, with D unclear. CDR3 length: 13 residues. With 4 bases removed from V and 8 bases from J, the gap between germline ends came to 12 bases. Germline-derived CDR1 and CDR2 are LGHDT and YNNKEL (reference sequence). CDR3 sequence (DNA): TGTGCCAGCAGCCTTGGCCTTCCCGATGAGCAGTTCTTC. It is translated as CASSLGLPDEQFF.

The table lists this clonotype with a few counts. The chain links TRBV19 to TRBJ1-2; D remains ambiguous. The V end was cut by 8 bases, the J end by 2 bases, with 21 bases between. The germline CDR1 and CDR2 sequences are LNHDA and SQIVND (reference sequence). This CDR3 spans 16 amino acids. CDR3 bases: TGTGCCAGTGCCTATGGTGGCCTCCGATTCAACTATGGCTACACCTTC. Protein: CASAYGGLRFNYGYTF.

The J gene is TRBJ2-1, the V gene TRBV5-6, with 10 positions matching TRBD2. Germline V gene lookup returns CDR1 SGHDT and CDR2 YYEEEE. The CDR3 sequence is 17 residues long. Trimming took 0 bases from V and 10 from J; bases not matched to a gene: 13. Written as DNA, the CDR3 is TGTGCCAGCAGCTTGGGATGGGGGACTAGCGTCATTGGCGAGCAGTTCTTC. Protein sequence: CASSLGWGTSVIGEQFF. Full variable domain (outside the CDR3, taken from reference TRBV5-6 and TRBJ2-1): DAGVTQSPTHLIKTRGQQVTLRCSPKSGHDTVSWYQQALGQGPQFIFQYYEEEERQRGNFPDRFSGHQFPNYSSELNVNALLLGDSALYLCASSLGWGTSVIGEQFFGPGTRLTVL.

There are many counts of this clonotype. CDR3 nucleotides: TGTGCCAGCAGCTTAATTTTGACCGGGGAGCTGTTTTTT. This gives the protein CASSLILTGELFF. This chain links TRBV7-2 with TRBJ2-2; unclear D gene. The CDR3 runs 13 residues. V was clipped by 2 bases and J by 5 bases, with 6 bases between them. Germline assignment: CDR1 SGHTA and CDR2 FQGNSA.

This clonotype was seen a few times. V usage is TRBV9 and J usage is TRBJ2-7; 7 bases map to TRBD2. Looked up from germline, CDR1 is SGDLS and CDR2 is YYNGEE. The CDR3 is 15 amino acids. Trimming cost V 1 base and J 4 bases; bases outside gene matches: 8. CDR3 in DNA: TGTGCCAGCAGCGTACTAGCGGACCTCCAATACGAGCAGTACTTC. This gives the protein CASSVLADLQYEQYF.

The table lists this clonotype with a count of one. This rearrangement joins TRBV7-8 to TRBJ2-1, with TRBD2 as a possible D gene (6 bases). The germline V gene has CDR1 SGHVS and CDR2 FQNEAQ. CDR3 length: 16 residues. V was clipped by 3 bases and J by 0 bases, with 12 bases between them. CDR3 amino acids: CASSFIRESSYNEQFF. The DNA of the CDR3 is TGTGCCAGCAGCTTCATCCGGGAGAGCTCCTACAATGAGCAGTTCTTC.

This clonotype appeared many times. This chain links TRBV5-5 with TRBJ2-2; a possible D gene is TRBD2 (5 bases). Germline values: CDR1 SGHKS, CDR2 YYEKEE (reference sequence). The CDR3 totals 14 residues. The ends were cut back, 3 bases at V and 5 bases at J, with 11 bases in the middle. The CDR3 spells CASSSAAGTGELFF. The CDR3 DNA is TGTGCCAGCAGCTCCGCTGCGGGTACCGGGGAGCTGTTTTTT.

CDR3 coding DNA: TGTGCCAGCAGTTTAAGTGGGGACAGGTTCACCTATGGCTACACCTTC. Translation gives CASSLSGDRFTYGYTF. The rearrangement uses TRBV12-3 or TRBV12-4 and TRBJ1-2; 8 nucleotides match TRBD1. V lost 2 bases and J lost 4; bases outside the gene matches: 9. The CDR3 is made up of 16 amino acids.

The chain recombines TRBV20-1 with TRBJ2-1; D remains unclear. Germline assignment: CDR1 DFQATT and CDR2 SNEGSKA (reference sequence). This CDR3 region has 11 residues. V was pared by 1 base and J by 12 bases, with 10 bases between. In DNA form, the CDR3 reads TGCAGTGCTAGAGGCCTTAACGGGCAGTTCTTC. Translating it yields CSARGLNGQFF.

This clonotype has just a few counts. The rearrangement links TRBV27 to TRBJ1-5; 9 positions match TRBD1. This CDR3 contains 14 residues. With V trimmed by 6 bases and J by 7 bases, 7 bases remained unmatched. The germline gives CDR1 MNHEY, CDR2 SMNVEV (reference sequence). The CDR3 DNA sequence: TGTGCCAGCAGCTCGGACAGGGGAAGACAGCCCCAGCATTTT. Amino acids: CASSSDRGRQPQHF.

The chain combines TRBV5-1 with TRBJ2-1; 8 bases align to TRBD2. J was trimmed by 6 bases and V by 0 bases; bases with no gene match: 5. The CDR3 runs to 15 residues. From germline, CDR1 is SGHRS and CDR2 YFSETQ. The CDR3 DNA follows: TGCGCCAGCAGCTTGGGCGAGCGGGGGATCAATGAGCAGTTCTTC. Translation gives CASSLGERGINEQFF.

This clonotype was picked up many times. The chain combines TRBV7-8 with TRBJ2-2; D perhaps matches TRBD2 (6 bases). The CDR3 runs 15 residues. Germline V gene lookup returns CDR1 SGHVS and CDR2 FQNEAQ. With 5 bases removed from V and 5 bases from J, the gap between germline ends came to 15 bases. In DNA, the CDR3 is TGTGCCAGCAGCCGCGGCGGGGTGGGAACCGGGGAGCTGTTTTTT. Protein: CASSRGGVGTGELFF.

The V gene is TRBV4-3, the J gene TRBJ2-7; 7 nucleotides agree with TRBD2. The CDR3 spans 16 residues. J gave up 2 bases and V 0 bases, and 7 bases lay outside the gene matches. CDR1 is LGHNA, CDR2 YSLEER, per germline. The DNA for the CDR3 is TGCGCCAGCAGCCAAGACGTGGGAGGGCCCCCCTACGAGCAGTACTTC. It translates to CASSQDVGGPPYEQYF.

The chain combines TRBV4-3 with TRBJ2-7, with D unclear. The CDR3 has 14 amino acids. The germline CDR1 and CDR2 sequences are LGHNA and YSLEER. V lost 5 bases to trimming and J lost 5 bases, with 16 bases between them. DNA for the CDR3: TGCGCCAGCAGCAAAGTGTACGGCACGAACGAGCAGTACTTC. Translated: CASSKVYGTNEQYF.

This clonotype was detected a few times. The chain employs TRBV2 and TRBJ1-4; 7 positions agree with TRBD1. The CDR3 has 12 residues. Germline lookup yields CDR1 SNHLY and CDR2 FYNNEI. The J segment lost 11 bases and the V segment lost 4 bases, leaving 4 bases of the junction unmatched. This CDR3 reads CASSGAGGKLFF. The CDR3 DNA follows: TGTGCCAGCAGTGGTGCAGGGGGGAAACTGTTTTTT.

This chain joins TRBV23-1 and TRBJ2-5; TRBD1 matches 10 bases. TRBV23-1 is treated as an ORF (open reading frame) with a function not yet certain. J lost 4 bases, V lost 3 bases, and 5 bases had no gene match. The CDR3 sequence is 15 residues long. The CDR3 loop is CASSHPGQGRETQYF. The CDR3 DNA follows: TGCGCCAGCAGTCACCCGGGACAGGGGAGAGAGACCCAGTACTTC.

The J gene is TRBJ2-7, the V gene TRBV7-2; D is perhaps TRBD1 (6 bases). The germline CDR1 and CDR2 sequences are SGHTA and FQGNSA. The V end was cut by 3 bases, the J end by 2 bases, with 11 bases between. CDR3 length: 14 residues. The CDR3 region has the DNA TGTGCCAGCAGCTTGGGGGCGCGAACCTACGAGCAGTACTTC. Translation gives CASSLGARTYEQYF.

The chain is built from TRBV3-1 and TRBJ1-2, with a tentative D call TRBD1 (5 bases). The ends were cut back, 1 base at V and 0 bases at J, with 9 bases in the middle. Germline lookup yields CDR1 LGHDT and CDR2 YNNKEL (reference sequence). The CDR3 loop spans 15 amino acids. CDR3 DNA: TGTGCCAGCAGCCAAGGGACAACAGCTAACTATGGCTACACCTTC. It codes for CASSQGTTANYGYTF.

This clonotype was seen a handful of times. The rearrangement joins TRBV4-2 to TRBJ1-6, with 8 nucleotides matching TRBD1. Germline V gives CDR1 LGHNA, CDR2 YNFKEQ. V lost 6 bases and J lost 8; bases outside the gene matches: 9. The CDR3 spans 15 residues. CDR3 DNA sequence: TGTGCCAGCAGTTTATCCGGGACAGGCCATTCACCCCTCCACTTT. The encoded protein is CASSLSGTGHSPLHF.